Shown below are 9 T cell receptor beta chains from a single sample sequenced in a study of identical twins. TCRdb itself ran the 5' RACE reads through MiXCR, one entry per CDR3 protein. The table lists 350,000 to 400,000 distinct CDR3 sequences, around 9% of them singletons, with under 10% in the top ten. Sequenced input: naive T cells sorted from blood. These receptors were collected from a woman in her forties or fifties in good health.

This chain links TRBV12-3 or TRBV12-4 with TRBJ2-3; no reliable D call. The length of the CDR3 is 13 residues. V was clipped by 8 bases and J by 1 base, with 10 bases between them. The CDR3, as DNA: TGTGCCAGCTGCCCTGGGCGCACAGATACGCAGTATTTT. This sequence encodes CASCPGRTDTQYF.

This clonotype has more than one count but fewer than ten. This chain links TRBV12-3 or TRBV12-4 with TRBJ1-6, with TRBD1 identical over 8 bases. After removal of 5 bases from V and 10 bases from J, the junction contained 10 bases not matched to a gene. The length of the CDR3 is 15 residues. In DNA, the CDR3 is TGTGCCAGCAGTACCCTCCGGGACAGGTCCTCACCCCTCCACTTT. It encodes CASSTLRDRSSPLHF.

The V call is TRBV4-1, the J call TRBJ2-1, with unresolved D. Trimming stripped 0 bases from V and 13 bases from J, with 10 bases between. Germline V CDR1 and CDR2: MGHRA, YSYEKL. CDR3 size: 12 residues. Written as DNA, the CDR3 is TGCGCCAGCAGCCAAGAGGGAACGGGTCAGTTCTTC. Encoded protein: CASSQEGTGQFF.

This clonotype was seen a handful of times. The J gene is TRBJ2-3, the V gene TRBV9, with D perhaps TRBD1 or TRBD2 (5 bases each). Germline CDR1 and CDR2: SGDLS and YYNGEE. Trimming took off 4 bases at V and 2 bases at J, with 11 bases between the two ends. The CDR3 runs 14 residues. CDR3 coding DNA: TGTGCCAGCAGCCGGGACGCTAACACAGATACGCAGTATTTT. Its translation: CASSRDANTDTQYF.

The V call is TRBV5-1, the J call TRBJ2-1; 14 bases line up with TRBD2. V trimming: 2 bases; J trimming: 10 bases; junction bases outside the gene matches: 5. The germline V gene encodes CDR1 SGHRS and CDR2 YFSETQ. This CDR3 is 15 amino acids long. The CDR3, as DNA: TGCGCCAGCAGCTTCGGACTAGCGGGAGGCTGGGAGCAGTTCTTC. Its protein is CASSFGLAGGWEQFF.

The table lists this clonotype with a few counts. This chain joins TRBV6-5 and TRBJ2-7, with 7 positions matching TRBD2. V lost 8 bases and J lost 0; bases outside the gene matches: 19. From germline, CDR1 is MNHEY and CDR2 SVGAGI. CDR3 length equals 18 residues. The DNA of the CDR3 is TGTGCCAGCGGCCGAACAACCGTCAGGACTAGGGGCTCCTACGAGCAGTACTTC. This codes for CASGRTTVRTRGSYEQYF.

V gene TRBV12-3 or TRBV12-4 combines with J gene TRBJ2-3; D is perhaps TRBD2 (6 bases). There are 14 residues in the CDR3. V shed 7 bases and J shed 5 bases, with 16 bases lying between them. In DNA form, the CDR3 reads TGTGCCAGCACCCTCTGGCGGGGCGGAGATACGCAGTATTTT. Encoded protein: CASTLWRGGDTQYF.

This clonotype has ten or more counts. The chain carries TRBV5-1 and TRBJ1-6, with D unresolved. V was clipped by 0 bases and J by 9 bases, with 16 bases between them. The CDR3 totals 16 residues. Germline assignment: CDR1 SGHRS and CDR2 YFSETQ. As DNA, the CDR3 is TGCGCCAGCAGCTTGGCGGGAAGTCTGGCGGCTTCACCCCTCCACTTT. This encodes CASSLAGSLAASPLHF.

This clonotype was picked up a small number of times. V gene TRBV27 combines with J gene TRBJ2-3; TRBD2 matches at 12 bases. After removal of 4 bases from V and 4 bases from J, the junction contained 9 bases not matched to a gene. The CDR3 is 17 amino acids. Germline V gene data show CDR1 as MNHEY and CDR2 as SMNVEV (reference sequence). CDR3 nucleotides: TGTGCCAGCAGTTCCGCTAGCGGGAGGGCCAGTTCAGATACGCAGTATTTT. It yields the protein CASSSASGRASSDTQYF.